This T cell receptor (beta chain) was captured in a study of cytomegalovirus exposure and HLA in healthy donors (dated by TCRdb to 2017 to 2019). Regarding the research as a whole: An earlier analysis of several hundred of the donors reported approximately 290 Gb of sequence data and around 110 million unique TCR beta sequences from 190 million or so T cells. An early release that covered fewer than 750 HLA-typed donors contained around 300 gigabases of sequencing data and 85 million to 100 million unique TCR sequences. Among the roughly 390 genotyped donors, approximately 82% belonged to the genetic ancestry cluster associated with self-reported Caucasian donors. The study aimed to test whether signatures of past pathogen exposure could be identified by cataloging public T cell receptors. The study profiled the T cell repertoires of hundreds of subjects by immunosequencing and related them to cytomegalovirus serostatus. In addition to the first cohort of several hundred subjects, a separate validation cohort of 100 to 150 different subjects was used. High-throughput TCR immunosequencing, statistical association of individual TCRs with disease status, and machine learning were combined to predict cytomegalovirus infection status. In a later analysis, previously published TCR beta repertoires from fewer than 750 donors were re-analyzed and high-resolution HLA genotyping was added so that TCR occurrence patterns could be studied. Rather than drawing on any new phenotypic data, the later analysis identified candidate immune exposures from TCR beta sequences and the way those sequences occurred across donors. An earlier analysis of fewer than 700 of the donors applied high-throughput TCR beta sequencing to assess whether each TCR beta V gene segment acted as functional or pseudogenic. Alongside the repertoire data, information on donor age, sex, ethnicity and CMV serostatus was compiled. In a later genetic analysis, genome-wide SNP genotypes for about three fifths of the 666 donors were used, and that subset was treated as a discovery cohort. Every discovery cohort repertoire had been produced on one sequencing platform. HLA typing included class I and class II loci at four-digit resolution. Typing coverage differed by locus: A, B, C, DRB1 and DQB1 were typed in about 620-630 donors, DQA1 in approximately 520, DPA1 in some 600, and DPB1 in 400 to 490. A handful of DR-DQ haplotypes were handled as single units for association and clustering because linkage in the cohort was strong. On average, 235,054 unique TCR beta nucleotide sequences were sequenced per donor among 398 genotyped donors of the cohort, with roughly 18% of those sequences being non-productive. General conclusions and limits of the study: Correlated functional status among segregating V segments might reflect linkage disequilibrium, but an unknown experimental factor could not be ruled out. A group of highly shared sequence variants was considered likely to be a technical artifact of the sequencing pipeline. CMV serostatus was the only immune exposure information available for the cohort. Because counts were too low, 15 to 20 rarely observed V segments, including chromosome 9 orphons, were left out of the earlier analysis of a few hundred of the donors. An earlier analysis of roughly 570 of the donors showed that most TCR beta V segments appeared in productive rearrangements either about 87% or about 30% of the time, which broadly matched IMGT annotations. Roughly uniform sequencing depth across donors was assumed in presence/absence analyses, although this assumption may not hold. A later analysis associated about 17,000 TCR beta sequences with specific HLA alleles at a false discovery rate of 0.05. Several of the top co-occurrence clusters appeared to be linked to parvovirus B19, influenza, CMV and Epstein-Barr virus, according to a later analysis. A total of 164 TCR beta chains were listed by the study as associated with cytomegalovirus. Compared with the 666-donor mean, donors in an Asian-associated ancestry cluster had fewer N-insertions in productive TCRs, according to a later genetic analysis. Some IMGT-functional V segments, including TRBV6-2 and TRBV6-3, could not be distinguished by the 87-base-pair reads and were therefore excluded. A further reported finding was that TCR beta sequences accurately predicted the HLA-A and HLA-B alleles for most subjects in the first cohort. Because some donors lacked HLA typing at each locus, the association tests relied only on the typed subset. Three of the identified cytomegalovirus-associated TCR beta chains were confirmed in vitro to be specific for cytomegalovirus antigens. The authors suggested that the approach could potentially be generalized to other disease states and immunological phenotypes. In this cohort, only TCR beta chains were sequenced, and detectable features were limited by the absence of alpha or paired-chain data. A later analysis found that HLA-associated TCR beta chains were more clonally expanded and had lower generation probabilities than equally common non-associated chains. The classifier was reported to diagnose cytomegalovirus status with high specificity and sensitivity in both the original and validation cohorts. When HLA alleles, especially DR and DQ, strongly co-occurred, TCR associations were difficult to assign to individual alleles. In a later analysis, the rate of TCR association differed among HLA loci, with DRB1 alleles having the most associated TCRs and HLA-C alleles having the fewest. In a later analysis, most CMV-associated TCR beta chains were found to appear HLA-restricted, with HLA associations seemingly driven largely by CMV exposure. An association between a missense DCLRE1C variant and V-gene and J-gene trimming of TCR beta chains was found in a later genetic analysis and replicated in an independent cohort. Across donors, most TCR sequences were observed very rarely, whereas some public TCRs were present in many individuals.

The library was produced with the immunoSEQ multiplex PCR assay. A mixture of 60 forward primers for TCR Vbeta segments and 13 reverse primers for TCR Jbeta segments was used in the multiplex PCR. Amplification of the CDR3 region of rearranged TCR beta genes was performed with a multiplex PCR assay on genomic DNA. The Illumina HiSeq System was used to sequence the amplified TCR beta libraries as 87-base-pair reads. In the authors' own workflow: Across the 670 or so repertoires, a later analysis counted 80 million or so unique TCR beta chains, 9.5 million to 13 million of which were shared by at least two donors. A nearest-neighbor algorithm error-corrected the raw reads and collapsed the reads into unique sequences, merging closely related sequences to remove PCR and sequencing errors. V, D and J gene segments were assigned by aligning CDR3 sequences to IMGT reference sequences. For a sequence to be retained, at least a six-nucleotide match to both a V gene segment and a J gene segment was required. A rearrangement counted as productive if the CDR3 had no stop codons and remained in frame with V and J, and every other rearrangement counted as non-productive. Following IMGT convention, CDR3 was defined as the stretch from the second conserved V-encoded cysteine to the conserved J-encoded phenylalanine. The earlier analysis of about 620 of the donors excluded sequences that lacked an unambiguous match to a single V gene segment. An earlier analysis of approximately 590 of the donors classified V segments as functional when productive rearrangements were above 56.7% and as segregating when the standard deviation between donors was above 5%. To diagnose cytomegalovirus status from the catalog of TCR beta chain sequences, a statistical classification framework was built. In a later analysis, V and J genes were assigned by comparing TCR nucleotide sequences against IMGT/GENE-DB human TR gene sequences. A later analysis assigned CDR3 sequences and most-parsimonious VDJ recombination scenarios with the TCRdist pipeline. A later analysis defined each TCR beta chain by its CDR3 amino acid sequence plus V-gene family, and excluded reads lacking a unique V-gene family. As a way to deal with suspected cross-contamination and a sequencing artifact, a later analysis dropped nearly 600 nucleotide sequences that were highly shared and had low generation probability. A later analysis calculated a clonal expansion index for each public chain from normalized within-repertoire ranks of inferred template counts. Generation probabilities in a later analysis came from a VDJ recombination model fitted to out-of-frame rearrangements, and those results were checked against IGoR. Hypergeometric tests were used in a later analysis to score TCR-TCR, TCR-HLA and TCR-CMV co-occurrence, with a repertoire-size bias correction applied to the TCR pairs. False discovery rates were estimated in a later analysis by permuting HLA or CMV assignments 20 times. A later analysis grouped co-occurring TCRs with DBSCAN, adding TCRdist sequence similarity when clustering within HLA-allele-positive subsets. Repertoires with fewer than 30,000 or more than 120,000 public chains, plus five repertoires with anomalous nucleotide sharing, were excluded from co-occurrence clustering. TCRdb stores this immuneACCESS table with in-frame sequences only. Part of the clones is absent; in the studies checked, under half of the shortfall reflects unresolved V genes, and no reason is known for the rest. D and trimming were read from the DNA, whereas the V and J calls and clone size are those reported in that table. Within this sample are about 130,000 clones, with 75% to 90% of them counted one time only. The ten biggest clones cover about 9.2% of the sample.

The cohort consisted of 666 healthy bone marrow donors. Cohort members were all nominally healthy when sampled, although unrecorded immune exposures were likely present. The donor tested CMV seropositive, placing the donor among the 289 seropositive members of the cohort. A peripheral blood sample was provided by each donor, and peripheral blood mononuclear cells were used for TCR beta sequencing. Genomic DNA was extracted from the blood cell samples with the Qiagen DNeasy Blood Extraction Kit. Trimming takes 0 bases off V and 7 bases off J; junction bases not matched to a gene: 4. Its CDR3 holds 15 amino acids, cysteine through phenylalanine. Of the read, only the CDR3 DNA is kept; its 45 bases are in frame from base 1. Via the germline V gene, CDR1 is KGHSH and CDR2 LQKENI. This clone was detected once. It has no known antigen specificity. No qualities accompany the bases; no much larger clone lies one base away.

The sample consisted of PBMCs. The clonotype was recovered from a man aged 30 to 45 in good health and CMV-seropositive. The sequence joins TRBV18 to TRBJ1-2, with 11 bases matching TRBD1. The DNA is TGTGCCAGCTCACCACCCGGGACAGGGGGTTTTGGCTACACCTTC. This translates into CASSPPGTGGFGYTF.